The 8 T cell receptor beta chains in this list originate from one sample, sequenced in a study of cytomegalovirus exposure and HLA in healthy donors. The PCR had 60 Vbeta and 13 Jbeta primers. This table comes from immunoSEQ multiplex PCR, and its TCRdb copy is limited to in-frame clones, with some not included. The repertoire holds about 120,000 clones, with approximately 66% as singletons. Source material: PBMCs. The receptors shown here come from a middle-aged woman in good health and CMV-seropositive.

This clone was counted between two and nine times. V gene TRBV7-2 combines with J gene TRBJ1-2; perhaps TRBD1 as D (6 bases). CDR1 SGHTA and CDR2 FQGNSA come from the germline V gene. The CDR3 covers 15 residues. Trimming took off 5 bases at V and 4 bases at J, with 17 bases between the two ends. CDR3 sequence reads: CASSAESGTSYGYTF. The DNA of the CDR3 is TGTGCCAGCAGCGCAGAATCCGGGACAAGCTATGGCTACACCTTC.

This chain joins TRBV7-9 and TRBJ1-1; 8 bases match TRBD1. The CDR3 length is 16 residues. Germline V gives CDR1 SEHNR, CDR2 FQNEAQ (reference sequence). Trimming took 2 bases from V and 5 from J; bases not matched to a gene: 10. For the CDR3, the DNA is TGTGCCAGCAGCTTACTCCAGGGGGCGATGGGGACTGAAGCTTTCTTT. Amino acid sequence: CASSLLQGAMGTEAFF.

This clone was detected only a few times. V and J are TRBV5-1 and TRBJ1-1; a weak D match, TRBD1 (6 bases). This CDR3 comprises 14 residues. Germline lookup yields CDR1 SGHRS and CDR2 YFSETQ. Trimming pared 1 base from V and 6 bases from J, leaving 13 bases between. The CDR3 spells CASSLIQGRAEAFF. CDR3 in DNA: TGCGCCAGCAGCTTGATCCAGGGGAGGGCTGAAGCTTTCTTT.

The V call is TRBV6-5, the J call TRBJ2-5; D remains unclear. The J call may be faulty, since TRBJ2-7 better matches the DNA end. Germline CDR1 reads MNHEY; CDR2 reads SVGAGI. The CDR3 is 14 amino acids. CDR3 nucleotides: TGTGCCAGCAGTCCGCGGCGTGGTTCCTACGAGCAGTACTTC. The encoded protein is CASSPRRGSYEQYF.

The chain is built from TRBV2 and TRBJ1-2; the match to TRBD1 covers 8 bases. This CDR3 spans 15 amino acids. V shed 3 bases, J shed 4 bases, and the junction held 7 bases outside the gene matches. In germline, CDR1 is SNHLY, CDR2 FYNNEI. CDR3 sequence reads: CASSETGERGYGYTF. For the CDR3, the DNA is TGTGCCAGCAGTGAGACAGGGGAGCGTGGCTATGGCTACACCTTC. Variable domain in full (rest from reference TRBV2 and TRBJ1-2): EPEVTQTPSHQVTQMGQEVILRCVPISNHLYFYWYRQILGQKVEFLVSFYNNEISEKSEIFDDQFSVERPDGSNFTLKIRSTKLEDSAMYFCASSETGERGYGYTFGSGTRLTVV.

This clone turned up a few times. The chain couples TRBV12-5 to TRBJ2-2; 8 bases line up with TRBD1. Germline CDR1 LGHNT, CDR2 FRNRAP. Germline trimming cut 1 base from V and 5 bases from J; bases unmatched to any gene: 3. CDR3 size: 15 residues. The CDR3 nucleotides are TGTGCTAGTGGTTTGGCAACAGGGGGAACCGGGGAGCTGTTTTTT. This codes for CASGLATGGTGELFF.

The chain is built from TRBV15 and TRBJ1-5; D is unresolved. The CDR3 runs 14 residues. Trimming took off 1 base at V and 6 bases at J, with 10 bases between the two ends. Germline V lookup: CDR1 LNHNV, CDR2 YYDKDF (reference sequence). This CDR3 is CATSRAVGSQPQHF. The DNA of the CDR3 is TGTGCCACCAGCAGAGCTGTAGGGAGTCAGCCCCAGCATTTT.

The chain is built from TRBV5-1 and TRBJ2-3, with 12 bases lining up with TRBD1. Germline V gene sequence: CDR1 SGHRS, CDR2 YFSETQ. V dropped 4 bases and J dropped 0; count of bases not matched to a gene: 3. The CDR3 sequence is 16 residues long. The chain's CDR3 is CASSAGQGASTDTQYF. The DNA for the CDR3 is TGCGCCAGCAGCGCGGGACAGGGGGCGAGCACAGATACGCAGTATTTT.